The present T cell receptor beta chain was sequenced within a study of blood T cell repertoires in COVID-19. CDR3 length: 13 amino acids. V was cut by 1 base and J by 6 bases, with 10 bases left in between. Germline assignment: CDR1 SGHNT and CDR2 YYREEE (reference sequence). Some clones are missing from TCRdb's copy, which holds only in-frame ones; the method was immunoSEQ multiplex PCR. The sample comprises about 210,000 clones, about 89% of which are singletons, and 4.8% rests with the top ten. The gene calls are TRBV5-4 and TRBJ1-2, with D possibly being TRBD1 (5 bases). The material sequenced was peripheral blood. This clonotype was sampled from a woman in her thirties or forties with acute or convalescent COVID-19. CDR3 nucleotides: TGTGCCAGCAGCTTGCCAGGGTCGAATGGCTACACCTTC. Its protein is CASSLPGSNGYTF.